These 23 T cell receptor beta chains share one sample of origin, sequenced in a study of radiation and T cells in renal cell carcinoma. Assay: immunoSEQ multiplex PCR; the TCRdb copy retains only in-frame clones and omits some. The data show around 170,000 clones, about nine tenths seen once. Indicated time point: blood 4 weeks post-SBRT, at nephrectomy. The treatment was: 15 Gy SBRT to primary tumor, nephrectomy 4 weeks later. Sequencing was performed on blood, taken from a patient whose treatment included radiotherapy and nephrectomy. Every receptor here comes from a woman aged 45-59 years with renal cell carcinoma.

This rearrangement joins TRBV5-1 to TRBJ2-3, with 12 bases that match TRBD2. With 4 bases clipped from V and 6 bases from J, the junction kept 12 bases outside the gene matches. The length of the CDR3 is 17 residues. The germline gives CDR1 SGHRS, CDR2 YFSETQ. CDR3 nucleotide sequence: TGCGCCAGCAGCCCCCCCTCTAGCGGGGGGGCCGGGGATACGCAGTATTTT. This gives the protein CASSPPSSGGAGDTQYF.

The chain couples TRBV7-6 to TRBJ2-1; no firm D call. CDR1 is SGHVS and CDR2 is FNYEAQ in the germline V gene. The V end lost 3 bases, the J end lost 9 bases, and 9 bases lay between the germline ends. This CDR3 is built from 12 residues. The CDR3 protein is CASSFPGREQFF. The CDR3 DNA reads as TGTGCCAGCAGCTTCCCTGGTCGTGAGCAGTTCTTC.

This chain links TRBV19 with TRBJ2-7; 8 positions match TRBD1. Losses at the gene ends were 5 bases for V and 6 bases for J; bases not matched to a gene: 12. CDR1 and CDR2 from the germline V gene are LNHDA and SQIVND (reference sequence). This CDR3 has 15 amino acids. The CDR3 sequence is CASSPNGQGRREQYF. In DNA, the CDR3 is TGTGCCAGTAGTCCTAACGGACAGGGCCGTCGCGAGCAGTACTTC.

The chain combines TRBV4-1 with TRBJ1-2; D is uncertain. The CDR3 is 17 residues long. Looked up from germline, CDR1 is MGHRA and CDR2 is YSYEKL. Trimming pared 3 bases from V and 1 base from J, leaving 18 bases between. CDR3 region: CASSQDTTQPFNYGYTF. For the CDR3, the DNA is TGCGCCAGCAGCCAGGATACGACTCAACCCTTTAACTATGGCTACACCTTC.

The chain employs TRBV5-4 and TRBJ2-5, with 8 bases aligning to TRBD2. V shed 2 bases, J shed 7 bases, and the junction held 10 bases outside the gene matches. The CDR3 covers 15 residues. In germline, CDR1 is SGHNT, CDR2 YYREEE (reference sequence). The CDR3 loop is CASSLAGATWGTQYF. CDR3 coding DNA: TGTGCCAGCAGCTTAGCGGGGGCGACGTGGGGGACCCAGTACTTC.

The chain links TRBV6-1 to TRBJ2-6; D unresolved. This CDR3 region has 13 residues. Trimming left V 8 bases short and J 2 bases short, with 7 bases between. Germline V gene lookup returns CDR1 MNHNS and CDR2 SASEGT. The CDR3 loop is CASPAPGANVLTF. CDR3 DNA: TGTGCCAGCCCTGCACCTGGGGCCAACGTCCTGACTTTC.

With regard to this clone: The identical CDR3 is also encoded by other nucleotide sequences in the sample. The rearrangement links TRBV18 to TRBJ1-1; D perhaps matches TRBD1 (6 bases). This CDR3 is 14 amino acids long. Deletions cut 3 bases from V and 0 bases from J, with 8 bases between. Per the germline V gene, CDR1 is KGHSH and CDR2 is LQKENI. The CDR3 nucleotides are TGTGCCAGCTCACCCGACAGGCTGAACACTGAAGCTTTCTTT. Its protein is CASSPDRLNTEAFF.

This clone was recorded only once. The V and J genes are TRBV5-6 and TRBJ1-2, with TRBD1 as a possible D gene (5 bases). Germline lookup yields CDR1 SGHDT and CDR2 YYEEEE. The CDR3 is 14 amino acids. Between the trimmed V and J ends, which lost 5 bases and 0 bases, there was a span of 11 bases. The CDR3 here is CASRTGVTNYGYTF. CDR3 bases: TGTGCCAGCAGGACGGGGGTAACTAACTATGGCTACACCTTC.

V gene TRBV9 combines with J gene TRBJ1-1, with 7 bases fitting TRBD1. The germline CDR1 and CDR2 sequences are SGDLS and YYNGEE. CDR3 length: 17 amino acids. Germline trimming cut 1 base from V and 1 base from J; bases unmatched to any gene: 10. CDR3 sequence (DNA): TGTGCCAGCAGCGTACGGGGGGACAGAGTCGGGAACACTGAAGCTTTCTTT. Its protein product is CASSVRGDRVGNTEAFF. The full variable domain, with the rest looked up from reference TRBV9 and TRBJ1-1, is DSGVTQTPKHLITATGQRVTLRCSPRSGDLSVYWYQQSLDQGLQFLIQYYNGEERAKGNILERFSAQQFPDLHSELNLSSLELGDSALYFCASSVRGDRVGNTEAFFGQGTRLTVV.

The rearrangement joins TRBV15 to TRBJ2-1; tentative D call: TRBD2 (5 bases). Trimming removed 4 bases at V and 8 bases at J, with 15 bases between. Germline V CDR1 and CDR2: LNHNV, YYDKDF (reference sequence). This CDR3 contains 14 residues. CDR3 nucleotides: TGTGCCACCAGCACCGAACTAGTGCGCTATGAGCAGTTCTTC. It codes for CATSTELVRYEQFF.

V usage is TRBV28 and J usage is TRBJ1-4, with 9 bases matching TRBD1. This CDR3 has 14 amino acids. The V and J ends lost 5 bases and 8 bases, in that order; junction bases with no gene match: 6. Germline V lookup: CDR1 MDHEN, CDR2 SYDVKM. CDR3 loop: CASSRQGDREKLFF. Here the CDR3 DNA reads TGTGCCAGCAGTAGACAGGGGGATAGGGAAAAACTGTTTTTT.

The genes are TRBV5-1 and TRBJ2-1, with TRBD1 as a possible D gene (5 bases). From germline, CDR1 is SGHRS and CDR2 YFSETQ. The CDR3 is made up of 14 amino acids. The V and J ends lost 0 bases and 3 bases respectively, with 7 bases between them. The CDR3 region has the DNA TGCGCCAGCAGCTTGGGGGGCGGCTACAATGAGCAGTTCTTC. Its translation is CASSLGGGYNEQFF.

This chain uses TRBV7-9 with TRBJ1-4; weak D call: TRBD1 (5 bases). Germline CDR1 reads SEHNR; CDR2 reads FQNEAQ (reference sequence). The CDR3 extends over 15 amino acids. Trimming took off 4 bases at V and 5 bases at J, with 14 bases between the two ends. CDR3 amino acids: CASSYRSGGNEKLFF. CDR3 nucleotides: TGTGCCAGCAGCTACCGATCGGGGGGGAATGAAAAACTGTTTTTT.

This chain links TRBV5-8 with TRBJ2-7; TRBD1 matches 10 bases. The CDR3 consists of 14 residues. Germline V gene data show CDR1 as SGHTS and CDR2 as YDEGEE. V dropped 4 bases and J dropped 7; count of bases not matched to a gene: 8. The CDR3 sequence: CASSPGQGKKEQYF. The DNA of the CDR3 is TGTGCCAGCAGCCCGGGACAGGGGAAGAAAGAGCAGTACTTC.

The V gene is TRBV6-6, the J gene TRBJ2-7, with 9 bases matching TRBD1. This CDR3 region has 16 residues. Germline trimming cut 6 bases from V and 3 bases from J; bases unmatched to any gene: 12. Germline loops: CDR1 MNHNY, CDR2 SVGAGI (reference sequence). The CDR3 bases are TGTGCCAGCAGGGACTCCCGGAGGGGACAGGGCTACGAGCAGTACTTC. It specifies CASRDSRRGQGYEQYF.

CDR3: CASSSLDRVGSLEAFF. For the CDR3, the DNA is TGTGCCAGCAGCTCGCTCGACAGGGTTGGATCACTTGAAGCTTTCTTT. The V and J genes are TRBV5-6 and TRBJ1-1; 7 nucleotides align to TRBD1. The CDR3 has 16 amino acids. Germline V gives CDR1 SGHDT, CDR2 YYEEEE. The V gene end was trimmed by 3 bases and the J gene end by 7 bases; junction bases not matched to a gene: 15.

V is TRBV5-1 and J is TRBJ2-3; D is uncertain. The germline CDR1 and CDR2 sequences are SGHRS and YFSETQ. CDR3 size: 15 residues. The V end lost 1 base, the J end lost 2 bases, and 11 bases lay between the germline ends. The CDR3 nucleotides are TGCGCCAGCAGCTTGTCGGGCCTCTCCACAGATACGCAGTATTTT. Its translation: CASSLSGLSTDTQYF.

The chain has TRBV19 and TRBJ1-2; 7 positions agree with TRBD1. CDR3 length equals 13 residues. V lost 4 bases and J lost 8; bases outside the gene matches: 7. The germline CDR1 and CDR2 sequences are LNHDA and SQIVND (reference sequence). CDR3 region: CASSKGTVGGYTF. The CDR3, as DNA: TGTGCCAGTAGTAAGGGGACAGTGGGAGGCTACACCTTC.

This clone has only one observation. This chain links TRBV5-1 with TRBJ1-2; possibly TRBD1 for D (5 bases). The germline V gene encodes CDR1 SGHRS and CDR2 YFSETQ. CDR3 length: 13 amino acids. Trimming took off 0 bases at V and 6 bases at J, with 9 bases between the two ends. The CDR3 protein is CASSLDGGNGYTF. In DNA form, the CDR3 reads TGCGCCAGCAGCTTGGATGGGGGGAATGGCTACACCTTC.

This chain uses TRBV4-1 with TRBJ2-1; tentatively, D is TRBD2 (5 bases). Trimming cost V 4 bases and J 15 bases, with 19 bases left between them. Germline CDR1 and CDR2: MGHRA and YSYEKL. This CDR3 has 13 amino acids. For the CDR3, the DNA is TGCGCCAGCAGCCGTTTCGGACTTCATGTGGGGTTCTTC. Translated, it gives CASSRFGLHVGFF.

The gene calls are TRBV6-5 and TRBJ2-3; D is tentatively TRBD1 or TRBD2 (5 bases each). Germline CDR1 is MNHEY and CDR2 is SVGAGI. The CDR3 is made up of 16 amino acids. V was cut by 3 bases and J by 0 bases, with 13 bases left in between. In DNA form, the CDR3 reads TGTGCCAGCAGTTATATGTGGGGGTCTAGCACAGATACGCAGTATTTT. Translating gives CASSYMWGSSTDTQYF.

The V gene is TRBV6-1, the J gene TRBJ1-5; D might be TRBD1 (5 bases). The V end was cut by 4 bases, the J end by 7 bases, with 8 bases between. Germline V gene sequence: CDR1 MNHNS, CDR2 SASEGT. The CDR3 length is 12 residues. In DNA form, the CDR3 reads TGTGCCAGCAGTGGTGGGGGACAGCCCCAGCATTTT. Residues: CASSGGGQPQHF.

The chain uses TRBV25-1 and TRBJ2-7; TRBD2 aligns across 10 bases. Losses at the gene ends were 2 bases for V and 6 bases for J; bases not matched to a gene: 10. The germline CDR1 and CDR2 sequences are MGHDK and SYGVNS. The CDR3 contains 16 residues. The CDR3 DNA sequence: TGTGCCAGCAGTGAACACGGTAGCGGGGGGCTGGGCGAGCAGTACTTC. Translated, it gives CASSEHGSGGLGEQYF.